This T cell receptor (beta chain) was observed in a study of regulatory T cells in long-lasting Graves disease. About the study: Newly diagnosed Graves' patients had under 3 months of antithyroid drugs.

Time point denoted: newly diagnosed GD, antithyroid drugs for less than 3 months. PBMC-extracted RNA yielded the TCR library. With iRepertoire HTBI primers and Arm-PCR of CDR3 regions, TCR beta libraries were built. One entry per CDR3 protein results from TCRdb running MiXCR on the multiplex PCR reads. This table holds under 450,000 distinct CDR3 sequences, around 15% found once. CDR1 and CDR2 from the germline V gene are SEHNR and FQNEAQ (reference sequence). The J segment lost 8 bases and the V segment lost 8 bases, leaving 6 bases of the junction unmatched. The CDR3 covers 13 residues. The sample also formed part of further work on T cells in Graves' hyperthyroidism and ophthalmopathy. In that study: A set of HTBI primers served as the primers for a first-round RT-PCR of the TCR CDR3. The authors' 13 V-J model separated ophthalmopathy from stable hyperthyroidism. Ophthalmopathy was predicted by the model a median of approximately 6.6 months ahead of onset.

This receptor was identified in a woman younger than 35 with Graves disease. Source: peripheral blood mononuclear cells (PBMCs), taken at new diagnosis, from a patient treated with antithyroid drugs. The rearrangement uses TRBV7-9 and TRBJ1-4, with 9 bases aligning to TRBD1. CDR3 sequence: CASRTGEREKLFF. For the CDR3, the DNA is TGTGCCAGCCGGACAGGGGAAAGGGAAAAACTGTTTTTT. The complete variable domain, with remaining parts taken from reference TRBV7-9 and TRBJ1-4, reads DTGVSQNPRHKITKRGQNVTFRCDPISEHNRLYWYRQTLGQGPEFLTYFQNEAQLEKSRLLSDRFSAERPKGSFSTLEIQRTEQGDSAMYLCASRTGEREKLFFGSGTQLSVL.